A selection of T cell receptor beta chains follows, all from one sample in a study of T cell responses to AZD1222 COVID-19 vaccine. Method: immunoSEQ multiplex PCR; TCRdb's copy keeps in-frame clones and lacks some. The profile shows about 140,000 clones, 93% of them singletons. This material consisted of peripheral blood, taken on day 0 of MenACWY control vaccination. These receptors all come from an adult in good health. Each CDR3 is given with its conserved first and last residue. The order of the fields is clone size, V gene, D gene, J gene, CDR3 DNA, CDR3 protein. The D gene is left open where the match is weak. The listing skips clone size in some rows; elsewhere it reads once, few, many or a size class.

>-|TRBV27|-|TRBJ1-5
TGTGCCAGCAGTTTAGAGGGAAGCAATCAGCCCCAGCATTTT
CASSLEGSNQPQHF
>-|TRBV14|-|TRBJ1-1
TGTGCCAGCAGCCCCGTCGCGGGGGTATTGGGGCTGAACACTGAAGCTTTCTTT
CASSPVAGVLGLNTEAFF
>-|TRBV10-3|-|TRBJ1-1
TGTGCCACCGGACCGCAGACGGGGTTTGACACTGAAGCTTTCTTT
CATGPQTGFDTEAFF
>-|TRBV3-1/TRBV3-2|-|TRBJ2-7
TGTGCCAGCAGCCAAGAGCACAGCCCGATAGACGAGCAGTACTTC
CASSQEHSPIDEQYF
>-|TRBV7-2|-|TRBJ1-3
TGTGCCAGCAGCTTATACGCTGGAAACACCATATATTTT
CASSLYAGNTIYF
>-|TRBV5-1|-|TRBJ1-1
TGCGCCAGCAGCTCGACTCTTCAGGGCACTGAAGCTTTCTTT
CASSSTLQGTEAFF
>-|TRBV27|TRBD1|TRBJ1-2
TGTGCCAGCAGTGACAGGGAGAGTGGATATGGCTACACCTTC
CASSDRESGYGYTF
>-|TRBV27|-|TRBJ1-6
TGTGCCAGCAGCGAGAGAGGTCAGAAAACATCACCCCTCCACTTT
CASSERGQKTSPLHF
>-|TRBV6-1|-|TRBJ2-3
TGTGCCAGCAGTGAATGGGCTAGAATCACAGATACGCAGTATTTT
CASSEWARITDTQYF
>-|TRBV4-1|-|TRBJ2-1
TGCGCCAGCAGCCAAGATCCAGGCCTCAAGCCCTACAATGAGCAGTTCTTC
CASSQDPGLKPYNEQFF
>once|TRBV12-5|-|TRBJ2-7
TGTGCTAGTGGTTTGGGGTACGAGCAGTACTTC
CASGLGYEQYF
>once|TRBV5-5|-|TRBJ1-2
TGTGCCAGCAGCGCCGACAGGAGTAACTATGGCTACACCTTC
CASSADRSNYGYTF
>-|TRBV5-1|-|TRBJ1-6
TGCGCCAGCAGCTTGGAGCGACAGGAACTTAATTCACCCCTCCACTTT
CASSLERQELNSPLHF
>-|TRBV9|TRBD2|TRBJ2-2
TGTGCGAGCAGCGTAGTGGGACTAGCGGGCGTTAAGGGGGACACCGGGGAGCTGTTTTTT
CASSVVGLAGVKGDTGELFF
>-|TRBV7-9|-|TRBJ2-7
TGTGCCAGCAGTTCGATAGCAGGTACCTACGAGCAGTACTTC
CASSSIAGTYEQYF
>-|TRBV2|-|TRBJ1-5
TGTGCCAGCAGCACTACAGGGTCGTGGCAGCCCCAGCATTTT
CASSTTGSWQPQHF
>once|TRBV18|-|TRBJ2-1
TGTGCCAGCTCGGGACTGGAGGGGGGGGACAGCTCCTACAATGAGCAGTTCTTC
CASSGLEGGDSSYNEQFF
>-|TRBV5-6|TRBD1|TRBJ1-5
TGTGCCAGCAGCTTGGGCGGTTCAGGGGGGCGCCAGCCCCAGCATTTT
CASSLGGSGGRQPQHF
>-|TRBV19|TRBD2|TRBJ2-1
TGTGCCAGTACGGGGGGGCTTTTAATTAATGAGCAGTTCTTC
CASTGGLLINEQFF
>-|TRBV12-3/TRBV12-4|TRBD2|TRBJ2-5
TGTGCCAGCAGTTTAGCCGGGGGGGAGACCCAGTACTTC
CASSLAGGETQYF
>-|TRBV19|-|TRBJ1-1
TGTGCCAGTAGTATTCCCTGGGGCACTGAAGCTTTCTTT
CASSIPWGTEAFF
>-|TRBV5-4|-|TRBJ1-3
TGTGCCAGCAGTTTCCAGGGATTTGGTGGAAACACCATATATTTT
CASSFQGFGGNTIYF
>-|TRBV19|-|TRBJ1-3
TGTGCCAGTAGTATGATTTTCGACGACACCATATATTTT
CASSMIFDDTIYF
>-|TRBV30|-|TRBJ1-2
TGTGCCTGGAGTGGACCGAATAATAACTATGGCTACACCTTC
CAWSGPNNNYGYTF
>-|TRBV5-1|-|TRBJ2-3
TGCGCCAGCAGCTTCGGCTCACCAGATACGCAGTATTTT
CASSFGSPDTQYF
>-|TRBV18|-|TRBJ2-1
TGTGCCAGCTCACCGATCAAGAACCATGAGCAGTTCTTC
CASSPIKNHEQFF
>-|TRBV29-1|-|TRBJ1-2
TGCAGCGTTGTAATCGCGGGAGATGGCTACACCTTC
CSVVIAGDGYTF
>-|TRBV7-8|TRBD2|TRBJ2-2
TGTGCCAGCAGCTTAGCGGGGGGGATAAACACCGGGGAGCTGTTTTTT
CASSLAGGINTGELFF
>once|TRBV4-1|-|TRBJ2-1
TGCGCCAGCGAGGAATTCGGGAGTGGGGATGAGCAGTTCTTC
CASEEFGSGDEQFF
>-|TRBV28|-|TRBJ1-2
TGTGCCAGCAGTTTACTCGCACCGCCTTCTAACTATGGCTACACCTTC
CASSLLAPPSNYGYTF
>-|TRBV13|-|TRBJ1-1
TGTGCCAGCAGCGTAGGGTCGGACACTGAAGCTTTCTTT
CASSVGSDTEAFF
>-|TRBV3-1/TRBV3-2|TRBD1|TRBJ2-5
TGTGCCAGCAGCCCCTCCGGACAGGGATTAGAAGAGACCCAGTACTTC
CASSPSGQGLEETQYF
>-|TRBV5-4|TRBD1|TRBJ1-1
TGTGCCAGCAGGAGATTTGGGACAGGGAACACTGAAGCTTTCTTT
CASRRFGTGNTEAFF
>-|TRBV12-3/TRBV12-4|-|TRBJ1-2
TGTGCCAGCAGTTTGAAGGGGGGCTATGGCTACACCTTC
CASSLKGGYGYTF
>-|TRBV3-1/TRBV3-2|TRBD1|TRBJ1-5
TGTGCCAGCAGCCACACAGGGGTTAGCAATCAGCCCCAGCATTTT
CASSHTGVSNQPQHF
>-|TRBV19|-|TRBJ1-1
TGTGCCAGTAGCTACTCACAGGGCGAAGCTTTCTTT
CASSYSQGEAFF
>-|TRBV7-3|-|TRBJ2-5
TGTGCCAGCAGCCCCACCGTTGGGGTCGGGGAGACCCAGTACTTC
CASSPTVGVGETQYF
>once|TRBV4-1|-|TRBJ1-2
TGCGCCAGCAGCCAAGATGTCGACAGCCCGTATGGCTACACCTTC
CASSQDVDSPYGYTF
>-|TRBV6-1|-|TRBJ1-6
TGTGCCAGCAGTGAAGCGGCGGATTCACCCCTCCACTTT
CASSEAADSPLHF
>-|TRBV7-9|TRBD1|TRBJ2-7
TGTGCCAGCAGCCAGGGACAGGGGAGGCAGTACTTC
CASSQGQGRQYF
>-|TRBV9|-|TRBJ1-2
TGTGCCAGCAGCGTAACCATGTGGCAGGGATATGGCTACACCTTC
CASSVTMWQGYGYTF
>-|TRBV3-1/TRBV3-2|TRBD2|TRBJ2-3
TGTGCCAGCAGCGTCGCGGGGGGCACTAGCACAGATACGCAGTATTTT
CASSVAGGTSTDTQYF
>-|TRBV9|TRBD1|TRBJ2-1
TGTGCCAGCAGCGTAGATCTTGGACAGGGGGTTAGGAATGAGCAGTTCTTC
CASSVDLGQGVRNEQFF
>-|TRBV28|TRBD1|TRBJ2-7
TGTGCCAGCAGGGGGACAGTCTACGAGCAGTACTTC
CASRGTVYEQYF
>-|TRBV6-5|-|TRBJ1-2
TGTGCCAGCAGTTACTCGATCGGGGTGGTTAACTATGGCTACACCTTC
CASSYSIGVVNYGYTF